This T cell receptor (beta chain) is from a study of identical twins. Study findings and constraints: Conclusions relied on cross-sectional statistical analysis, not following the same donors.

TCRdb used MiXCR to reprocess the 5' RACE reads, holding one entry per CDR3 protein. The table lists some 250,000 distinct CDR3 sequences, roughly 13% of them singletons. This clonotype was seen a few times. Its target is unknown. V gave up 4 bases and J gave up 8 bases; unmatched junction bases: 4. The CDR3 has 13 amino acids. Germline V gene data show CDR1 as ENHRY and CDR2 as SYGVKD. These data were likewise used in another study, on yellow fever vaccine responses in identical twins.

The chain uses TRBV10-3 and TRBJ1-2, with 10 nucleotides matching TRBD1. Material for sequencing was memory (CD45RO+) T cells sorted from blood. This receptor was identified in a woman between 18 and 30 years old in good health. The CDR3 DNA reads as TGTGCCATCAGTGCCGACAGGGGGCGAGGCTACACCTTC. Translating it yields CAISADRGRGYTF.